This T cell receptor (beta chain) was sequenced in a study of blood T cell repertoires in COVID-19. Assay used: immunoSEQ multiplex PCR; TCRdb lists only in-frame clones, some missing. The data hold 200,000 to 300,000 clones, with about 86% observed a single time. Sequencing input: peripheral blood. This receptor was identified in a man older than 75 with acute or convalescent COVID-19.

The CDR3 DNA is TGTGCTAGTGGTTACCACCCCCCCGGTTCCGGCACAGATACGCAGTATTTT. It codes for CASGYHPPGSGTDTQYF. The rearrangement uses TRBV12-5 and TRBJ2-3; D gene unclear. This CDR3 comprises 17 residues. The germline V and J ends were trimmed by 4 bases and 1 base, with 18 bases remaining between them. Per germline, CDR1 LGHNT and CDR2 FRNRAP.